These 5 T cell receptor beta chains share one sample of origin, sequenced in a study of blood T cell repertoires in COVID-19. The table came from immunoSEQ multiplex PCR; TCRdb's copy has only in-frame clones and leaves some out. The sample contains 150,000 to 200,000 clones, approximately 86% of which appear only once. Sequences were obtained from peripheral blood. These TCRs come from a man aged 65 to 85 with acute or convalescent COVID-19.

This chain uses TRBV5-4 with TRBJ2-3; a possible D gene is TRBD1 (6 bases). Deletions cut 0 bases from V and 0 bases from J, with 8 bases between. The CDR3 is made up of 15 amino acids. The germline V gene encodes CDR1 SGHNT and CDR2 YYREEE (reference sequence). CDR3 loop: CASSLGGPSTDTQYF. The CDR3 nucleotides are TGTGCCAGCAGCTTGGGGGGGCCTAGCACAGATACGCAGTATTTT.

The rearrangement links TRBV6-4 to TRBJ2-2, with D possibly being TRBD1 (6 bases). V lost 4 bases, J lost 3 bases, and 12 bases lay in between. The CDR3 is made up of 15 amino acids. Germline loops: CDR1 MRHNA, CDR2 SNTAGT. This CDR3 reads CASSGAGAHTGELFF. The CDR3 nucleotides are TGTGCCAGCAGTGGTGCAGGGGCGCACACCGGGGAGCTGTTTTTT.

The CDR3 DNA is TGTGCCAGCAGCCCGGACAGTGATCAGCCCCAGCATTTT. It yields the protein CASSPDSDQPQHF. The chain has TRBV11-2 and TRBJ1-5; weak D call: TRBD1 (6 bases). The germline CDR1 and CDR2 sequences are SGHAT and FQNNGV. This CDR3 has 13 residues. V dropped 5 bases and J dropped 5 bases, with 10 bases sitting between them.

The chain has TRBV19 and TRBJ1-4, with D possibly being TRBD1 (6 bases). The CDR3 is 17 amino acids. Per germline, CDR1 LNHDA and CDR2 SQIVND (reference sequence). Deletions cut 5 bases from V and 4 bases from J, with 20 bases between. CDR3 sequence reads: CASSHGLGAGVNEKLFF. CDR3 sequence (DNA): TGTGCCAGTAGTCACGGACTTGGGGCAGGGGTTAATGAAAAACTGTTTTTT.

This clone was observed a single time. This chain uses TRBV6-1 with TRBJ2-7, with D perhaps TRBD2 (5 bases). This CDR3 contains 16 residues. Germline-derived CDR1 and CDR2 are MNHNS and SASEGT. V lost 2 bases and J 6 bases, leaving 20 bases between the germline ends. As DNA, the CDR3 is TGTGCCAGCAGTGAAATCCCGGGGATATTCGGCACCGAGCAGTACTTC. Protein product: CASSEIPGIFGTEQYF.